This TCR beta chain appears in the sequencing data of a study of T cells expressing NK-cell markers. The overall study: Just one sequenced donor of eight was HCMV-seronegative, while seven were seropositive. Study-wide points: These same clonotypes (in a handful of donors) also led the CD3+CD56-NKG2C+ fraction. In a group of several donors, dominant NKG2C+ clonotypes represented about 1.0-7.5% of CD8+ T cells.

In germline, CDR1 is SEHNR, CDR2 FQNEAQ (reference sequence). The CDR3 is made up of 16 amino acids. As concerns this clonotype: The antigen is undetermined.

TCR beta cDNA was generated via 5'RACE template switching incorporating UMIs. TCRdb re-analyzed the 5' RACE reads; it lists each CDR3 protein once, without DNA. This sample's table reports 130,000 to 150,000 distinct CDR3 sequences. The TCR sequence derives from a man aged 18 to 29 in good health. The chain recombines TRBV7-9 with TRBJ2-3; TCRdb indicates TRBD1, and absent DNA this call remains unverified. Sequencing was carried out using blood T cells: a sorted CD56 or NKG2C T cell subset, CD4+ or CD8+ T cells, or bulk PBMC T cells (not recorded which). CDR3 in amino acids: CASSAFPGQSTDTQYF.